The 4 T cell receptor beta chains in this list originate from one sample, sequenced in a study of blood T cell repertoires in COVID-19. Assay: immunoSEQ multiplex PCR; the TCRdb copy retains only in-frame clones and omits some. This table has 100,000 to 150,000 clones, approximately 82% appearing once. The sequenced sample was peripheral blood. These TCRs come from a woman aged 50 to 60 with acute or convalescent COVID-19.

The V and J genes are TRBV2 and TRBJ2-1, with 11 bases aligning to TRBD2. This CDR3 contains 14 residues. Germline CDR1 reads SNHLY; CDR2 reads FYNNEI. The trim removed 8 bases at V and 10 bases at J, leaving 10 bases unmatched. The chain's CDR3 is CASGGLAVLTEQFF. In DNA form, the CDR3 reads TGTGCCAGCGGGGGACTAGCGGTATTAACGGAGCAGTTCTTC.

V and J are TRBV20-1 and TRBJ2-4; D is possibly TRBD1 (6 bases). V dropped 3 bases and J dropped 4 bases, with 19 bases sitting between them. Germline V gene lookup returns CDR1 DFQATT and CDR2 SNEGSKA (reference sequence). The CDR3 spans 16 residues. For the CDR3, the DNA is TGCAGTGCTAGTGGTAGGGGAACAGGGCTTAAAAACATTCAGTACTTC. Residues: CSASGRGTGLKNIQYF.

V is TRBV6-5 and J is TRBJ1-3, with D possibly being TRBD1 (5 bases). V lost 6 bases to trimming and J lost 3 bases, with 6 bases between them. Germline assignment: CDR1 MNHEY and CDR2 SVGAGI. The CDR3 spans 12 residues. CDR3 DNA sequence: TGTGCCAGCAGGACAGATGGAAACACCATATATTTT. Protein sequence: CASRTDGNTIYF.

The rearrangement uses TRBV30 and TRBJ2-3; 10 bases map to TRBD2. The CDR3 totals 17 residues. J gave up 6 bases and V 3 bases, and 15 bases lay outside the gene matches. CDR1 is GTSNPN, CDR2 SVGIG, per germline (reference sequence). The CDR3 region has the DNA TGTGCCTGGAGCACCTGGGGGTCTAGCGGGAGATATGATACGCAGTATTTT. Amino acids: CAWSTWGSSGRYDTQYF.